The rows below give T cell receptor beta chains drawn from one sample of a study of long-term antiretroviral therapy in people with HIV. Here immunoSEQ multiplex PCR was the method, and the copy in TCRdb shows in-frame clones only, minus some. The sample carries roughly 9,800 clones, 81% recorded once. The sample consisted of unsorted PBMCs, taken 0.7 years after starting antiretroviral therapy. The receptors were gathered from a man aged 35-49 years with HIV. The CDR3 runs from the conserved cysteine through the conserved F or W. D genes are given only for firm matches. Rows may omit the clone size; those that give it use once, few, many or a size class.

>TRBV7-2|-|-|TRBJ2-3
TGTGCCAGCAGCTTATTCAGGGGGGGAGATACGCAGTATTTT
CASSLFRGGDTQYF
>TRBV18|-|TRBD2|TRBJ2-1
TGTGCCAGCTCCCCACGACTAGCGGGACGCAATGAGCAGTTCTTC
CASSPRLAGRNEQFF
>TRBV7-8|-|TRBD1|TRBJ2-7
TGTGCCAGCAGCCCCGGGATCGGGACAGGGTCCTACGAGCAGTACTTC
CASSPGIGTGSYEQYF
>TRBV7-9|-|-|TRBJ2-7
TGTGCCAGCAGCTTAGGCGGTCGTCCCCTCTCCTACGAGCAGTACTTC
CASSLGGRPLSYEQYF
>TRBV21-1|few|-|TRBJ2-3
TGTGCCAGCAGCAAAGTAGTTAGCGGGAGGATCACAGATACGCAGTATTTT
CASSKVVSGRITDTQYF
>TRBV28|-|-|TRBJ2-2
TGTGCCAGCAGTTTTGCCCAGGGGGAGGTCGGGGAGCTGTTTTTT
CASSFAQGEVGELFF
>TRBV4-3|-|-|TRBJ2-7
TGCGCCAGCAGCCAAGATCCGGGTTCCTACGAGCAGTACTTC
CASSQDPGSYEQYF
>TRBV7-8|-|-|TRBJ2-1
TGTGCCAGCAGTTGGCATCAACTGAGTCGCAATGAGCAGTTCTTC
CASSWHQLSRNEQFF
>TRBV5-4|-|TRBD2|TRBJ2-1
TGTGCCAGCAGCTTGCGAAGTCCCCGCGGGGGGGGTGAGCAGTTCTTC
CASSLRSPRGGGEQFF
>TRBV10-3|-|-|TRBJ2-7
TGTGCCATCAGTGAGTCCCCTCCATACACCTACGAGCAGTACTTC
CAISESPPYTYEQYF
>TRBV5-1|-|-|TRBJ2-7
TGCGCCAGCAGCCCGGACGCGTTGGCCGAGCAGTACTTC
CASSPDALAEQYF
>TRBV7-9|-|-|TRBJ2-1
TGTGCCAGCCGATCCTTAATGCCCAATGAGCAGTTCTTC
CASRSLMPNEQFF
>TRBV4-2|few|-|TRBJ1-5
TGTGCCAGCAGCCAAGAACAGTACAATCAGCCCCAGCATTTT
CASSQEQYNQPQHF
>TRBV10-3|-|TRBD1|TRBJ2-6
TGTGCCATCAGTGATCCGGGACAGGGAATTTCTGGGGCCAACGTCCTGACTTTC
CAISDPGQGISGANVLTF
>TRBV7-9|few|-|TRBJ2-4
TGTGCCAGCTCGGAGTCGGGGACTTTAGCCAAAAACATTCAGTACTTC
CASSESGTLAKNIQYF
>TRBV7-2|-|TRBD1|TRBJ1-2
TGTGCCAGCAGCCGCCGGATCCGGGACAGGGAGAAGGGCTACACCTTC
CASSRRIRDREKGYTF
>TRBV7-3|-|-|TRBJ2-1
TGTGCCAGCAGCTCGCAAGTGGGCGACAATGAGCAGTTCTTC
CASSSQVGDNEQFF
>TRBV7-6|-|-|TRBJ2-7
TGTGCCAGCAGCTTATTGGGGGGAAGGTCCGCGGGTTACGAGCAGTACTTC
CASSLLGGRSAGYEQYF
>TRBV5-1|once|-|TRBJ1-5
TGCGCCAGCAGCTTGGGTCCTTATAGCAATCAGCCCCAGCATTTT
CASSLGPYSNQPQHF
>TRBV14|few|-|TRBJ1-2
TGTGCCAGCAGCGATGACAGCCTCTATGGCTACACCTTC
CASSDDSLYGYTF
>TRBV19|-|TRBD1|TRBJ2-7
TGTGCCAGTAGTGACCCGGGACAGGGCCTCTACGAGCAGTACTTC
CASSDPGQGLYEQYF
>TRBV19|-|-|TRBJ2-6
TGTGCCAGTAGTATCGCTGAAGGCTCTGGGGCCAACGTCCTGACTTTC
CASSIAEGSGANVLTF
>TRBV7-3|once|-|TRBJ2-7
TGTGCCAGCAGCTTAACGCCGAACCTCCTCTACGAGCAGTACTTC
CASSLTPNLLYEQYF
>TRBV27|medium-sized|TRBD2|TRBJ2-1
TGTGCCAGCAGTTTATCGTCCCTAGCGGGAGAGTTCTTC
CASSLSSLAGEFF
>TRBV7-9|-|TRBD1|TRBJ2-5
TGTGCCAGCAGCTTACCGACAGGGCAGGAGACCCAGTACTTC
CASSLPTGQETQYF
>TRBV6-1|-|TRBD1|TRBJ1-4
TGTGCCAGCAAATGGACAGGGGAGGAAAAACTGTTTTTT
CASKWTGEEKLFF
>TRBV6-5|-|TRBD2|TRBJ2-7
TGTGCCAGCAGTGCCCTAGCGGGAGGAGAGGACGAGCAGTACTTC
CASSALAGGEDEQYF
>TRBV10-3|-|-|TRBJ2-7
TGTGCCATCAGCACCGGGAGTTCCTACGAGCAGTACTTC
CAISTGSSYEQYF
>TRBV4-3|-|TRBD2|TRBJ2-3
TGCGCCAGCAGCCAAGGGAGTAGCGGGTGGGGCACAGATACGCAGTATTTT
CASSQGSSGWGTDTQYF
>TRBV7-9|few|-|TRBJ2-2
TGTGCCAGCAGCTCCTCTGCAATGATCCGGGACACCGGGGAGCTGTTTTTT
CASSSSAMIRDTGELFF
>TRBV19|-|-|TRBJ2-6
TGTGCCAGTAGCGGGACATCTGCTGGGGCCAACGTCCTGACTTTC
CASSGTSAGANVLTF
>TRBV18|-|TRBD1|TRBJ2-1
TGTGCCAGCTCACCACGCCCCCGGCCACAGGGGTACAATGAGCAGTTCTTC
CASSPRPRPQGYNEQFF
>TRBV10-3|-|TRBD1|TRBJ1-4
TGTGCCATCAGTGAGTCGGGGACAGGGAATGAAAAACTGTTTTTT
CAISESGTGNEKLFF
>TRBV7-7|medium-sized|TRBD1|TRBJ2-7
TGTGCCAGCAGCTTAGAGCAGGGGGAAAACTACGAGCAGTACTTC
CASSLEQGENYEQYF
>TRBV14|-|-|TRBJ1-3
TGTGCCAGCAGCCAAACGGGAGGTAGCACCATATATTTT
CASSQTGGSTIYF
>TRBV5-4|medium-sized|-|TRBJ1-1
TGTGCCAGCAGTTTGATGGGGGGCACTGAAGCTTTCTTT
CASSLMGGTEAFF
>TRBV5-4|few|-|TRBJ1-3
TGTGCCAGCAGCACTCAATCGGAGGCATCCTCTGGAAACACCATATATTTT
CASSTQSEASSGNTIYF
>TRBV2|-|-|TRBJ2-1
TGTGCCAGCATTGACCGGGACAATGGATACAATGAGCAGTTCTTC
CASIDRDNGYNEQFF
>TRBV30|-|-|TRBJ2-3
TGTGCCTGGAGTGTCGTGGCGATCGGCACAGATACGCAGTATTTT
CAWSVVAIGTDTQYF
>TRBV5-1|-|-|TRBJ1-1
TGCGCCAGCAGCACGGGACGGATGAACACTGAAGCTTTCTTT
CASSTGRMNTEAFF